The clone carrying this T cell receptor beta chain has more than one count but fewer than ten. The sample is drawn from a study of identical twins. With V trimmed by 5 bases and J by 1 base, 7 bases remained unmatched. This CDR3 comprises 14 residues. From germline, CDR1 is DFQATT and CDR2 SNEGSKA (reference sequence). MiXCR was run by TCRdb on the 5' RACE reads, yielding one entry per CDR3 protein. There are 520,000 or so distinct CDR3 sequences in the sample; under 25% occur only once, and about 0.93% lies in the top ten. The same data also went into a second study, on T cells expressing NK-cell markers.

The TCR comes from a woman aged 18-30 years in good health. The V call is TRBV20-1, the J call TRBJ2-7; 8 bases are shared with TRBD1. Material for sequencing was CD4+ T cells sorted from blood. CDR3 nucleotide sequence: TGCAGTGCTCAGGACAGGGCTCTTTCCTACGAGCAGTACTTC. It specifies CSAQDRALSYEQYF.